This record looks at one TCR beta chain sequence and its context. The antigen is not known. The 5'RACE template-switching step produced TCR cDNA and added a universal primer site and UMIs. TCRdb reanalysed the 5' RACE reads using MiXCR and keeps one entry per CDR3 protein. The table shows hundreds of thousands of distinct CDR3 sequences, with less than 20% occurring only once. The source of the sample is a study of T cells after yellow fever vaccination. Study findings and constraints: At 95% to 98% for CD4 and roughly 87% for CD8, most primary-vaccination clones showed up again after the booster. In FACS-sorted repertoires, abundant clonotypes from the bulk population could appear as contaminants. Overlap between CD4 and CD8 compartments was detected for a small share of clonotypes.

The CDR3 totals 14 residues. After removal of 5 bases from V and 5 bases from J, the junction contained 6 bases not matched to a gene. Looked up from germline, CDR1 is SGHRS and CDR2 is YFSETQ. The V gene is TRBV5-1, the J gene TRBJ2-2, with TRBD1 identical over 7 bases. The receptor was derived from a man aged 18 to 29 who received the YFV17D yellow fever vaccine. The sequencing used PBMCs, collected 5 to 6 days after the first yellow fever vaccination. The CDR3 nucleotides read TGCGCCAGCAGTGAACAGGGGACGACCGGGGAGCTGTTTTTT. Translating it yields CASSEQGTTGELFF.